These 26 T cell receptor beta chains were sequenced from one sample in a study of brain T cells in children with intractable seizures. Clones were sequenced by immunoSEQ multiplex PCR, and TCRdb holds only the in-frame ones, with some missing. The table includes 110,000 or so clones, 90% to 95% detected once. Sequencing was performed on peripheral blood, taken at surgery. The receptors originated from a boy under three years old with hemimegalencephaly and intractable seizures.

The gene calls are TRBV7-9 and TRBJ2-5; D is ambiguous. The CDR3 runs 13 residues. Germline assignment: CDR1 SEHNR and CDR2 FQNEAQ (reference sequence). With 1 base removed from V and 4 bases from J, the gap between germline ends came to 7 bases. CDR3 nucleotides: TGTGCCAGCAGCTTAGGCGTTGGAGAGACCCAGTACTTC. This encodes CASSLGVGETQYF. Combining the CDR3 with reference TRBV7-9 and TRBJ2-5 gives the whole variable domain DTGVSQNPRHKITKRGQNVTFRCDPISEHNRLYWYRQTLGQGPEFLTYFQNEAQLEKSRLLSDRFSAERPKGSFSTLEIQRTEQGDSAMYLCASSLGVGETQYFGPGTRLLVL.

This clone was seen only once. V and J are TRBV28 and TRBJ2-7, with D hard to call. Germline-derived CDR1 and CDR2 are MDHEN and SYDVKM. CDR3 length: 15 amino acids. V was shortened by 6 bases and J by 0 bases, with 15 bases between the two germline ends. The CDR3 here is CASRTLQSPSYEQYF. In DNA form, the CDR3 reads TGTGCCAGCAGAACCCTCCAGTCACCCTCCTACGAGCAGTACTTC.

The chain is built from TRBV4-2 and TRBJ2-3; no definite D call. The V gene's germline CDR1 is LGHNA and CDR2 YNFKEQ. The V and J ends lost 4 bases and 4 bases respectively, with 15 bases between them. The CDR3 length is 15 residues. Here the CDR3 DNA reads TGTGCCAGCAGCCCGGTACCCGAGCGCGCAGATACGCAGTATTTT. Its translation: CASSPVPERADTQYF.

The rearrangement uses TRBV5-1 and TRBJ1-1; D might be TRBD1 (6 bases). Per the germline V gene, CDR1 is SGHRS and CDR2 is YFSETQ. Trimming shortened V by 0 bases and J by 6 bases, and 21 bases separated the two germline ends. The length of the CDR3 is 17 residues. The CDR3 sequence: CASSLAYLTPGAPEAFF. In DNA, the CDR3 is TGCGCCAGCAGCTTGGCCTATTTGACACCGGGGGCTCCTGAAGCTTTCTTT.

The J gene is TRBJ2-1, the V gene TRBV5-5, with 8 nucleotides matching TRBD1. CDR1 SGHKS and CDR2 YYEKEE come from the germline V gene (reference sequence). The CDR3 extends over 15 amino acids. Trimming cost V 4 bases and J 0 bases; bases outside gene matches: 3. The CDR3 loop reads CASSGGTGSYNEQFF. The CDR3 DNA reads TGTGCCAGCAGCGGCGGGACAGGCTCCTACAATGAGCAGTTCTTC. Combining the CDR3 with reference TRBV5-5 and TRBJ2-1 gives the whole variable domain DAGVTQSPTHLIKTRGQQVTLRCSPISGHKSVSWYQQVLGQGPQFIFQYYEKEERGRGNFPDRFSARQFPNYSSELNVNALLLGDSALYLCASSGGTGSYNEQFFGPGTRLTVL.

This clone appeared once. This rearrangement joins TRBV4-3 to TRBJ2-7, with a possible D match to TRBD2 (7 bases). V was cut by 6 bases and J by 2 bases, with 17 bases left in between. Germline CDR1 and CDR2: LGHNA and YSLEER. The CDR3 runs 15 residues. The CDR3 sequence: CASSPRGGTTYEQYF. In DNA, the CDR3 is TGCGCCAGCAGTCCTAGGGGGGGAACTACCTACGAGCAGTACTTC.

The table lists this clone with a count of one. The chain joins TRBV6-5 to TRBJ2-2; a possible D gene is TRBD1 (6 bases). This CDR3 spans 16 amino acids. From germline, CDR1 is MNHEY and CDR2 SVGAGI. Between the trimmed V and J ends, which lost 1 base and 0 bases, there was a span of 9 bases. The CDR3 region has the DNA TGTGCCAGCAGTTACTTTGGGACACCGAACACCGGGGAGCTGTTTTTT. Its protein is CASSYFGTPNTGELFF.

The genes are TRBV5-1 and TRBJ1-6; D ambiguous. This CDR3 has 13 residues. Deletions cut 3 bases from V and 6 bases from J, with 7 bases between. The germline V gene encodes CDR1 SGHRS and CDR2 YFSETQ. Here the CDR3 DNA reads TGCGCCAGCAGCTCAGGATTTAATTCACCCCTCCACTTT. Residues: CASSSGFNSPLHF.

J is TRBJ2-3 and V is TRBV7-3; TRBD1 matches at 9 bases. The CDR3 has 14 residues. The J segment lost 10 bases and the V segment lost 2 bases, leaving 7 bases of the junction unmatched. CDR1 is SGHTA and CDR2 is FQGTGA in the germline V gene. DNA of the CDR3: TGTGCCAGCAGCTTAGGGACAGGGCCCTTGGCGCAGTATTTT. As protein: CASSLGTGPLAQYF.

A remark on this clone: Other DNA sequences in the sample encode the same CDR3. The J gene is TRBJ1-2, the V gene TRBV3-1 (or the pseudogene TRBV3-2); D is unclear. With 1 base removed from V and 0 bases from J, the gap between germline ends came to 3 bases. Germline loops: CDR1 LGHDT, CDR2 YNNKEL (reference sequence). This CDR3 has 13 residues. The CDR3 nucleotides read TGTGCCAGCAGCCAAGCAGCTAACTATGGCTACACCTTC. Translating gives CASSQAANYGYTF.

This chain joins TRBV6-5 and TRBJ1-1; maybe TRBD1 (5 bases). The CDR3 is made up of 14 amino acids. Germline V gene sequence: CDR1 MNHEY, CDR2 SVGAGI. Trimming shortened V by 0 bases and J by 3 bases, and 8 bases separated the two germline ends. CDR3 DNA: TGTGCCAGCAGTTACTCGGGAGGGGACACTGAAGCTTTCTTT. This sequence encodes CASSYSGGDTEAFF.

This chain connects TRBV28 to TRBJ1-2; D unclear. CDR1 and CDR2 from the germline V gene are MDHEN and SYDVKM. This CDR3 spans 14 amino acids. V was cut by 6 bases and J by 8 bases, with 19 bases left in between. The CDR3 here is CASRESGGVEGYTF. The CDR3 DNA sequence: TGTGCCAGCAGGGAATCTGGAGGCGTTGAGGGCTACACCTTC.

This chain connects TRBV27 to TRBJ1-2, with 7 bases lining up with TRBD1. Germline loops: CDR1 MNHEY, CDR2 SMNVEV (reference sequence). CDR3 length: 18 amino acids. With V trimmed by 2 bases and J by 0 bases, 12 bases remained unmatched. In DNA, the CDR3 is TGTGCCAGCAGTTTAAAAAGGGGGCGCGAAAAGGCTAACTATGGCTACACCTTC. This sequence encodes CASSLKRGREKANYGYTF.

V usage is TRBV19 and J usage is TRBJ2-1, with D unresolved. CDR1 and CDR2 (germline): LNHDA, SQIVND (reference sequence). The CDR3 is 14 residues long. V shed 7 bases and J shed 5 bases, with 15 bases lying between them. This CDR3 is CASTQSVWDNEQFF. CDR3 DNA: TGTGCCAGTACCCAGTCCGTCTGGGACAATGAGCAGTTCTTC.

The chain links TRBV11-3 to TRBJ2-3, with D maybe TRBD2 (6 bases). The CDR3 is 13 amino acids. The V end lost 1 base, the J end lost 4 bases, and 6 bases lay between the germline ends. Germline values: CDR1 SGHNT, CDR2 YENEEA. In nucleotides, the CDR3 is TGTGCCAGCAGCTTAGCGGGAGCAGATACGCAGTATTTT. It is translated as CASSLAGADTQYF.

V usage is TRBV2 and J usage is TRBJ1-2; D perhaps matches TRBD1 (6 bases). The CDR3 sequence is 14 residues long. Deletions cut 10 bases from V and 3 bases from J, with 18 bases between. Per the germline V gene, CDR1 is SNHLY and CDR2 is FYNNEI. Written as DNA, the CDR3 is TGTGCCACCCAGGGTGGGAGGGGGGACTATGGCTACACCTTC. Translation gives CATQGGRGDYGYTF. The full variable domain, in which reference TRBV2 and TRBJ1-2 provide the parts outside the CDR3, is EPEVTQTPSHQVTQMGQEVILRCVPISNHLYFYWYRQILGQKVEFLVSFYNNEISEKSEIFDDQFSVERPDGSNFTLKIRSTKLEDSAMYFCATQGGRGDYGYTFGSGTRLTVV.

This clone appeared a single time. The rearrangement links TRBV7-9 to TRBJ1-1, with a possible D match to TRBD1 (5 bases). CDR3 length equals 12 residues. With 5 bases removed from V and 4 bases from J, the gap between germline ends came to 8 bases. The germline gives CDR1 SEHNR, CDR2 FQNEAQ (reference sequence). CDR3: CASSPGPTEAFF. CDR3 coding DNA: TGTGCCAGCAGCCCAGGGCCCACTGAAGCTTTCTTT.

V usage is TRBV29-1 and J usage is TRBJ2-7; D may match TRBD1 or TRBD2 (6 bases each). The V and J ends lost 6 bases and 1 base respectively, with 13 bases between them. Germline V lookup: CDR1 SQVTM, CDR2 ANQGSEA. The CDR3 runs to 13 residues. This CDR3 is CSVDGGPSYEQYF. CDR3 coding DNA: TGCAGCGTGGACGGGGGCCCTTCCTACGAGCAGTACTTC.

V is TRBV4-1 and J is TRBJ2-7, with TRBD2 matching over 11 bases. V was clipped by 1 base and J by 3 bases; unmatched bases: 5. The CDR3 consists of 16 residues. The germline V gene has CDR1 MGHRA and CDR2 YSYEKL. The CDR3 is CASSQAGTSGVYEQYF. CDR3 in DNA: TGCGCCAGCAGCCAAGCGGGGACTAGCGGAGTCTACGAGCAGTACTTC.

For the CDR3, the DNA is TGCAGTGCTAGTTCGATTGGGGATTGGGATACGCAGTATTTT. Amino acid sequence: CSASSIGDWDTQYF. The chain combines TRBV20-1 with TRBJ2-3; no clear D. Trimming stripped 3 bases from V and 6 bases from J, with 16 bases between. Germline assignment: CDR1 DFQATT and CDR2 SNEGSKA (reference sequence). This CDR3 comprises 14 residues.

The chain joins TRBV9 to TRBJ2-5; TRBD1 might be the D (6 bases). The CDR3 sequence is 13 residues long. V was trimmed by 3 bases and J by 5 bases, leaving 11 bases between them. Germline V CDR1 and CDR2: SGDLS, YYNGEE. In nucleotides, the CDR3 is TGTGCCAGCAGCGCGGGACAATTGGAGACCCAGTACTTC. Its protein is CASSAGQLETQYF.

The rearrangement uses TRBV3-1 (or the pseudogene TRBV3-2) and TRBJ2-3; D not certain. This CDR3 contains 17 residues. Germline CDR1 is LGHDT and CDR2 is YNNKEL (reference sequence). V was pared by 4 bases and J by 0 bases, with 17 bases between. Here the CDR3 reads CASSPRPPASSTDTQYF. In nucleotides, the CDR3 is TGTGCCAGCAGCCCCCGCCCGCCAGCGTCTAGCACAGATACGCAGTATTTT.

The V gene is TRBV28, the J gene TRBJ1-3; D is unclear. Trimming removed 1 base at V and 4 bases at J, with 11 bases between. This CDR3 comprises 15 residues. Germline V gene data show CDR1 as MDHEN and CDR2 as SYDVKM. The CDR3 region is CASSLSRLWGNTIYF. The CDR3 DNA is TGTGCCAGCAGTTTATCGAGGTTGTGGGGAAACACCATATATTTT.

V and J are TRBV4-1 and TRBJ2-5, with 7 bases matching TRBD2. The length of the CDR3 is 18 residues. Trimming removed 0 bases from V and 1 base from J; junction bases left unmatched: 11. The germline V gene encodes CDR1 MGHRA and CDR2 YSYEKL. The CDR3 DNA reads TGCGCCAGCAGCCAAGAAAACCCGGGCGGGAGTCCCCAAGAGACCCAGTACTTC. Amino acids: CASSQENPGGSPQETQYF.

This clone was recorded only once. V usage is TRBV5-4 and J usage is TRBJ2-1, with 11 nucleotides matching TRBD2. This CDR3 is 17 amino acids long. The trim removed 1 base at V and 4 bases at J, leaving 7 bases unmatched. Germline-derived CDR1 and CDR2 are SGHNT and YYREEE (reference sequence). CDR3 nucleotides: TGTGCCAGCAGCTTGCAAATCGGGACTAGCGGTTACAATGAGCAGTTCTTC. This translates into CASSLQIGTSGYNEQFF.

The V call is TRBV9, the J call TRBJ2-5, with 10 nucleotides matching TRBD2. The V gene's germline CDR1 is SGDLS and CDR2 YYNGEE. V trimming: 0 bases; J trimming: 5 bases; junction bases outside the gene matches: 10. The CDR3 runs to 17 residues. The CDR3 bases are TGTGCCAGCAGCGTAGGTCGAGCGGGAGGGCCAGGGGAGACCCAGTACTTC. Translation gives CASSVGRAGGPGETQYF.